This paragraph covers one T cell receptor beta chain sequence. The antigen remains unidentified. The data were taken from a study of blood T cells in healthy people across ages. General study points: Because sorting was not performed, PBMCs prevented conclusive naive versus antigen-experienced comparison. There were more naive CD4+ cells and higher diversity in long-lived donors than in aged donors.

The CDR3 is 17 amino acids. The trim removed 4 bases at V and 10 bases at J, leaving 14 bases unmatched. Germline V gene lookup returns CDR1 SGHAT and CDR2 FQDESV (reference sequence). Primed by a sample-barcoded 5' primer and a J-beta primer mix, a second PCR proceeded for roughly 7 to 11 cycles. From the 5' RACE reads, TCRdb called clonotypes with MiXCR, one entry per CDR3 protein. The sample records 650,000 to 900,000 distinct CDR3 sequences, less than 80% being singletons. The specimen sequenced was blood. This clonotype was sampled from a man aged 30-40 years in good health. This chain links TRBV11-1 with TRBJ2-1; 12 bases fit TRBD2. The CDR3 DNA reads as TGTGCCAGCAGCTCCCCCCTAGCGGGGGGGCCGCCCGACGAGCAGTTCTTC. It yields the protein CASSSPLAGGPPDEQFF.